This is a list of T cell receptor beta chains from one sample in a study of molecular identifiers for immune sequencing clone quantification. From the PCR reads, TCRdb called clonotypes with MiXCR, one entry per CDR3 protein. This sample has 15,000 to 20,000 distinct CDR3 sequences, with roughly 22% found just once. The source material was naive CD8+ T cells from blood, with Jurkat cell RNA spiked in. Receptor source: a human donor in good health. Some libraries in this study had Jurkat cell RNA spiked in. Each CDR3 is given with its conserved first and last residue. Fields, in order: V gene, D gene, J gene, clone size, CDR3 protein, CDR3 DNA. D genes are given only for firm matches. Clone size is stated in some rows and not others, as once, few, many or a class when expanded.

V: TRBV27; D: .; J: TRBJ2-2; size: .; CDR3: CASSLGSNTGELFF; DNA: TGTGCCAGCAGTTTAGGGTCGAACACCGGGGAGCTGTTTTTT
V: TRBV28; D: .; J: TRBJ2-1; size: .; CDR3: CASSFRETGNEQFF; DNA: TGTGCCAGCAGTTTTCGGGAGACGGGTAATGAGCAGTTCTTC
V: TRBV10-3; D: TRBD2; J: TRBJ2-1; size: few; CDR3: CAISEYWTSGYNEQFF; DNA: TGTGCCATCAGTGAGTATTGGACTAGCGGCTACAATGAGCAGTTCTTC
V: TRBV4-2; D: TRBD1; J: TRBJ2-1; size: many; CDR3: CASSQDRVPYNEQFF; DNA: TGTGCCAGCAGCCAGGACAGGGTGCCCTACAATGAGCAGTTCTTC
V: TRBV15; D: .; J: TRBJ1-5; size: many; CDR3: CATSSLDQPQHF; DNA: TGTGCCACCAGCAGCCTTGATCAGCCCCAGCATTTT
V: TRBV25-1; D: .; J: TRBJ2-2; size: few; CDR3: CAIYLGLLFF; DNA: TGTGCCATCTACCTGGGACTTTTGTTTTTT
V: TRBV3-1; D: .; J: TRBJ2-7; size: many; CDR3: CASSQGDEQYF; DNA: TGTGCCAGCAGCCAAGGCGACGAGCAGTACTTC
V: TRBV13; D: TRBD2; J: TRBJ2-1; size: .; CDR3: CASSPGGRRNEQFF; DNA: TGTGCCAGCAGCCCGGGAGGGAGGCGCAATGAGCAGTTCTTC
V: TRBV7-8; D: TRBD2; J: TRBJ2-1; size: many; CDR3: CASSSLAGVSYNEQFF; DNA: TGTGCCAGCAGCTCGCTAGCGGGAGTGTCCTACAATGAGCAGTTCTTC
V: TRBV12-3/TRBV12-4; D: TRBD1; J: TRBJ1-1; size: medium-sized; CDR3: CASSPDRGAEAFF; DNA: TGTGCCAGCAGTCCGGACAGGGGGGCTGAAGCTTTCTTT
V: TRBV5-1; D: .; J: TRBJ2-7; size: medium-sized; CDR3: CASSLWDTNYEQYF; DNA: TGCGCCAGCAGCTTGTGGGACACAAACTACGAGCAGTACTTC
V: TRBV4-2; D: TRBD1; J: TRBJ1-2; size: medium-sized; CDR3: CASSQDRVVTYGYTF; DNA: TGTGCCAGCAGCCAGGACAGGGTTGTCACCTATGGCTACACCTTC
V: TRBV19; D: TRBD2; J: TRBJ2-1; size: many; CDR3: CASSIDWGTSGSIYEQFF; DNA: TGTGCCAGTAGTATAGATTGGGGGACTAGCGGGAGTATTTATGAGCAGTTCTTC
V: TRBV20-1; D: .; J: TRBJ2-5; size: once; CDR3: CSASPPGYQESQYF; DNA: TGCAGCGCTAGCCCCCCCGGGTACCAAGAGTCCCAGTACTTC
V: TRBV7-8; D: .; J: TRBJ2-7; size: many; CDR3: CASSLSQAYEQYF; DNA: TGTGCCAGCAGCTTAAGTCAAGCATACGAGCAGTACTTC
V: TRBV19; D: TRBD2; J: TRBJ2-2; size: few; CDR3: CASSIRAGGAGELFF; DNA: TGTGCCAGTAGTATAAGAGCGGGAGGAGCCGGGGAGCTGTTTTTT
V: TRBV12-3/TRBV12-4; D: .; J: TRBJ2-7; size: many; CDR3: CASSSGGPYEQYF; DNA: TGTGCCAGCAGTTCTGGTGGTCCCTACGAGCAGTACTTC
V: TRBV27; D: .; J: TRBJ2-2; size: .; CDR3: CASSLMYTGELFF; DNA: TGTGCCAGCAGTTTAATGTACACCGGGGAGCTGTTTTTT
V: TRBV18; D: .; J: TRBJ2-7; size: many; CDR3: CASSPPIRKHEQYF; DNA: TGTGCCAGCTCACCACCCATAAGGAAGCACGAGCAGTACTTC
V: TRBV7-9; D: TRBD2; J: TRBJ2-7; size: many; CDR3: CASSFPSPRGDF; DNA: TGTGCCAGCAGCTTCCCCAGTCCTCGGGGGGACTTC
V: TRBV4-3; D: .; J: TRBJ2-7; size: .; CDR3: CASSQDRSGGAGLYEQYF; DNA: TGCGCCAGCAGCCAAGACCGGTCAGGCGGGGCGGGATTATACGAGCAGTACTTC
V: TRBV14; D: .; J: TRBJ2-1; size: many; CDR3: CASSQNRDHNEQFF; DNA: TGTGCCAGCAGCCAAAACCGGGACCACAATGAGCAGTTCTTC
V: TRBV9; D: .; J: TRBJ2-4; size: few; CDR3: CASSVVASWGDIQYF; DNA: TGTGCCAGCAGCGTAGTCGCGTCGTGGGGTGACATTCAGTACTTC
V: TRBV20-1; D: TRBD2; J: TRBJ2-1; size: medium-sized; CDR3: CSARLLAGWFDEQFF; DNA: TGCAGTGCTAGATTACTAGCGGGGTGGTTTGATGAGCAGTTCTTC
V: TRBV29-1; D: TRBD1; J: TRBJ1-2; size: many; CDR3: CSADPPDRGRNGYTF; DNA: TGCAGCGCCGACCCCCCGGACAGGGGGCGTAATGGCTACACCTTC
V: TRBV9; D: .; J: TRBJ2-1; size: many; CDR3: CASSVGGLANEQFF; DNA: TGTGCCAGCAGCGTAGGTGGACTGGCTAATGAGCAGTTCTTC
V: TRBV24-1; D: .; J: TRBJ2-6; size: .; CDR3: CATSERTRANVLTF; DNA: TGTGCCACCAGTGAGCGAACCCGAGCCAACGTCCTGACTTTC